This T cell receptor beta chain was documented in a study of blood T cells in healthy people across ages. Primed by a sample-barcoded 5' primer and a J-beta primer mix, a second PCR proceeded for roughly 7 to 11 cycles. Using its own MiXCR run on the 5' RACE reads, TCRdb lists one record per CDR3 protein. The table includes roughly 800,000 distinct CDR3 sequences, around 25% detected once. This CDR3 is 14 amino acids long. Germline CDR1 reads SEHNR; CDR2 reads FQNEAQ (reference sequence). This clonotype showed up just a few times. The junction and the germline gene differ at one end; a read error may be behind it. The same data also went into a second study, on T cells of mothers and their children. That paper adds: Input to cDNA synthesis comprised all extracted RNA, at a ratio of approximately 1.6 ug per 15 ul. It was related mother-child pairs that showed slightly higher overlap than unrelated pairs, without reaching significance.

This receptor was obtained from a boy younger than 18 in good health. The sequenced material came from blood. The chain uses TRBV7-9 and TRBJ1-2, with D possibly being TRBD1 (5 bases). In nucleotides, the CDR3 is TGTGCCAGTAGCTTAACCGACAGTGGCTATGGCTACACCTTC. Translating it yields CASSLTDSGYGYTF.